The present T cell receptor (beta chain) was sequenced within a study of T cell responses to AZD1222 COVID-19 vaccine. The germline V gene has CDR1 LNHDA and CDR2 SQIVND (reference sequence). J lost 3 bases, V lost 4 bases, and 3 bases had no gene match. The length of the CDR3 is 14 residues. Some clones are missing from TCRdb's copy, which holds only in-frame ones; the method was immunoSEQ multiplex PCR. The data contain 200,000 to 300,000 clones, 93% of them singletons. Points on this clone: The identical CDR3 is also encoded by other nucleotide sequences in the sample.

The clonotype originates from an adult in good health. Specimen: peripheral blood, collected on day 0 of AZD1222 vaccination. V gene TRBV19 combines with J gene TRBJ2-3; 8 nucleotides match TRBD2. In nucleotides, the CDR3 is TGTGCCAGTAGTACAAGCGGGGGAACAGATACGCAGTATTTT. It specifies CASSTSGGTDTQYF.